The next 27 T cell receptor beta chains were all read from a single sample in a study of T cells expressing NK-cell markers. TCRdb re-called the 5' RACE reads and catalogs CDR3 proteins one per entry, DNA excluded. The sample's table shows hundreds of thousands of distinct CDR3 sequences. Sample: blood T cells: a sorted CD56 or NKG2C T cell subset, CD4+ or CD8+ T cells, or bulk PBMC T cells (not recorded which). Receptors were obtained from a man between 18 and 69 years old in good health.

This chain uses TRBV18 with TRBJ1-1; as DNA is missing, the TRBD1 call by TCRdb cannot be tested. The CDR3 length is 13 residues. CDR1 is KGHSH and CDR2 is LQKENI in the germline V gene. CDR3 amino acids: CASSPTGSTEAFF.

The V and J genes are TRBV6-5 and TRBJ2-1. This CDR3 is built from 19 residues. Germline V gives CDR1 MNHEY, CDR2 SVGAGI. CDR3: CASSYSTPNRFVTHNEQFF.

The chain links TRBV7-2 to TRBJ2-1; TCRdb's D call, TRBD1, is unchecked because there is no DNA. The CDR3 length is 17 residues. Germline CDR1 is SGHTA and CDR2 is FQGNSA. Here the CDR3 reads CASSLAPMGGLSNEQFF.

This chain connects TRBV12-3 or TRBV12-4 to TRBJ1-2. The CDR3 extends over 15 amino acids. The CDR3 reads CASSPNRAGGYGYTF.

V usage is TRBV20-1 and J usage is TRBJ1-5; the TCRdb call, TRBD1, lacks DNA for checking. There are 17 residues in the CDR3. Germline CDR1 and CDR2: DFQATT and SNEGSKA (reference sequence). The CDR3: CSARQLGTATSNQPQHF.

The chain carries TRBV4-2 and TRBJ1-4; TCRdb calls TRBD1, which cannot be checked without DNA. The germline gives CDR1 LGHNA, CDR2 YNFKEQ. This CDR3 has 15 residues. The CDR3 is CASSQAGTGKEKLFF.

CDR3 sequence: CASSVLGTASNYGYTF. The rearrangement joins TRBV19 to TRBJ1-2; without DNA, the TCRdb call of TRBD1 cannot be checked. Germline CDR1 is LNHDA and CDR2 is SQIVND (reference sequence). This CDR3 comprises 16 residues.

The genes are TRBV6-1 and TRBJ2-1; TCRdb's assignment of TRBD1 cannot be checked, as there is no DNA. The germline CDR1 and CDR2 sequences are MNHNS and SASEGT. The CDR3 sequence is 14 residues long. Here the CDR3 reads CASNQGLTYNEQFF.

V is TRBV7-9 and J is TRBJ2-7; absent DNA, TCRdb's TRBD1 call cannot be checked. CDR1 is SEHNR, CDR2 FQNEAQ, per germline (reference sequence). This CDR3 comprises 16 residues. The CDR3 loop is CASSPLTGAPSYEQYF.

The J gene is TRBJ2-2, the V gene TRBV19. CDR3 length: 14 amino acids. Germline V gives CDR1 LNHDA, CDR2 SQIVND (reference sequence). CDR3: CASNPNVVTGELFF.

The chain uses TRBV11-1 and TRBJ1-4. Germline lookup yields CDR1 SGHAT and CDR2 FQDESV (reference sequence). The CDR3 spans 18 residues. Here the CDR3 reads CASSLMGPGLATNEKLFF.

V usage is TRBV5-3 and J usage is TRBJ2-2; TCRdb's D gene call, TRBD2, goes unchecked for lack of DNA. TRBV5-3 is placed among ORFs of uncertain function. This CDR3 spans 15 amino acids. CDR3 sequence reads: CARTSSGANTGELFF.

The chain joins TRBV7-8 to TRBJ2-1; TCRdb names TRBD2, which stays unverified in the absence of DNA. Germline V gives CDR1 SGHVS, CDR2 FQNEAQ. The CDR3 length is 16 residues. The CDR3 sequence: CASSLARAGGYNEQFF.

The genes are TRBV2 and TRBJ1-6; there is no DNA to check the TCRdb D call of TRBD1. CDR1 and CDR2 (germline): SNHLY, FYNNEI. CDR3 length: 15 amino acids. CDR3 sequence reads: CASSETDTYNSPLHF.

The chain has TRBV11-2 and TRBJ2-1; TCRdb returns TRBD2, unconfirmable since there is no DNA. This CDR3 has 16 amino acids. CDR1 and CDR2 from the germline V gene are SGHAT and FQNNGV. The CDR3 loop reads CASSVRLAGGSDEQFF.

The chain combines TRBV20-1 with TRBJ2-1; without DNA, the TCRdb call of TRBD1 cannot be checked. The length of the CDR3 is 14 residues. CDR1 and CDR2 (germline): DFQATT, SNEGSKA (reference sequence). This CDR3 reads CSARRTGYGNEQFF.

The chain couples TRBV7-6 to TRBJ2-7; TCRdb's D call, TRBD2, is unchecked because there is no DNA. This CDR3 is 18 amino acids long. Looked up from germline, CDR1 is SGHVS and CDR2 is FNYEAQ. CDR3 in amino acids: CASSLGVSAGGRSYEQYF.

The rearrangement links TRBV27 to TRBJ1-4; TCRdb lists TRBD1, though no DNA is available to test this call. This CDR3 comprises 12 residues. Looked up from germline, CDR1 is MNHEY and CDR2 is SMNVEV (reference sequence). The CDR3 sequence is CASSTSGGKLFF.

The chain combines TRBV15 with TRBJ1-6; TCRdb names TRBD1, which stays unverified in the absence of DNA. The CDR3 is 13 amino acids. The V gene's germline CDR1 is LNHNV and CDR2 YYDKDF (reference sequence). This CDR3 reads CAIAPSRNSPLHF.

This chain connects TRBV30 to TRBJ2-1; lacking DNA, the TRBD2 call made by TCRdb goes unchecked. Germline values: CDR1 GTSNPN, CDR2 SVGIG (reference sequence). The CDR3 totals 15 residues. The CDR3 loop reads CAWSVQRRLSDEQFF.

V gene TRBV20-1 combines with J gene TRBJ2-1; the TRBD1 assignment by TCRdb is unverifiable without DNA. The CDR3 has 17 residues. Germline CDR1 and CDR2: DFQATT and SNEGSKA (reference sequence). The CDR3 protein is CSARDLGGQGRYNEQFF.

The chain links TRBV12-3 or TRBV12-4 to TRBJ1-2. The CDR3 consists of 13 residues. CDR3 loop: CASRVDSGEGYTF.

The V call is TRBV7-9, the J call TRBJ1-1; TCRdb designates TRBD1, a call that cannot be tested without DNA. The germline gives CDR1 SEHNR, CDR2 FQNEAQ (reference sequence). The CDR3 has 15 amino acids. The CDR3 here is CASSDHARGSTEAFF.

The chain couples TRBV13 to TRBJ2-5; TCRdb returns TRBD1, unconfirmable since there is no DNA. The CDR3 is 15 residues long. CDR1 PRHDT and CDR2 FYEKMQ come from the germline V gene (reference sequence). The CDR3 sequence: CASSRLTGGKETQYF. Based on the CDR3 plus reference TRBV13 and TRBJ2-5, the full variable domain is AAGVIQSPRHLIKEKRETATLKCYPIPRHDTVYWYQQGPGQDPQFLISFYEKMQSDKGSIPDRFSAQQFSDYHSELNMSSLELGDSALYFCASSRLTGGKETQYFGPGTRLLVL.

The chain couples TRBV3-1 to TRBJ2-7; the D call of TRBD1 rests on TCRdb alone, since no DNA is present to check it. This CDR3 contains 15 residues. Germline V CDR1 and CDR2: LGHDT, YNNKEL (reference sequence). The CDR3 is CASSQQPAGAREQYF.

The rearrangement links TRBV2 to TRBJ2-4; no DNA is available, so the TRBD1 call from TCRdb remains unchecked. Germline-derived CDR1 and CDR2 are SNHLY and FYNNEI. The CDR3 is made up of 13 amino acids. Here the CDR3 reads CASSLGLGNIQYF.

The chain links TRBV6-1 to TRBJ1-1. The germline gives CDR1 MNHNS, CDR2 SASEGT. The CDR3 runs to 15 residues. CDR3 sequence reads: CASRDDKARGTEAFF.